Sequencing of this TCR beta chain was carried out in a study of circulating tumor DNA in untreated peripheral T-cell lymphoma. Study results and limitations: Tumor-specific clonotypes: identified in around 71% of patients, 85% to 90% of baseline tissues.

Produced via immunoSEQ multiplex PCR; TCRdb's table is partial and in-frame only. There are about 1,800 clones in the sample; about 87% occur only once, and around 73% lies in the top ten. This clone was seen a few times. What it recognizes is unknown. CDR1 and CDR2 (germline): LNHDA, SQIVND (reference sequence). V was trimmed by 0 bases and J by 6 bases, leaving 11 bases between them. This CDR3 is 14 amino acids long. V usage is TRBV19 and J usage is TRBJ1-1; D not certain. Input material: tumor tissue. The receptor comes from a human donor with peripheral T-cell lymphoma. This CDR3 is CASSIDVGLAEAFF. The CDR3 DNA follows: TGTGCCAGTAGTATAGATGTGGGGTTGGCTGAAGCTTTCTTT. Full variable domain (rest looked up from reference TRBV19 and TRBJ1-1): DGGITQSPKYLFRKEGQNVTLSCEQNLNHDAMYWYRQDPGQGLRLIYYSQIVNDFQKGDIAEGYSVSREKKESFPLTVTSAQKNPTAFYLCASSIDVGLAEAFFGQGTRLTVV.